A single sample is the source of the 6 T cell receptor beta chains below, sequenced in a study of glioma-infiltrating T cells. The iRepertoire nested amplicon-rescue multiplex PCR amplified TCR alpha and beta CDR3s from RNA. TCRdb processed the multiplex PCR reads anew with MiXCR; each CDR3 protein has one entry. The sample lists about 400,000 distinct CDR3 sequences, roughly two fifths seen once, with about 11% in the top ten. The sample comprised glioma tissue, nonneoplastic brain tissue, or PBMCs (not recorded which). The receptors shown here come from a human donor with low-grade glioma or glioblastoma, undergoing nonglioma brain surgery, or in good health (not recorded which).

This sequence joins TRBV24-1 and TRBJ1-5; maybe TRBD1 (6 bases). The germline CDR1 and CDR2 sequences are KGHDR and SFDVKD. This CDR3 has 15 amino acids. V lost 7 bases to trimming and J lost 0 bases, with 12 bases between them. This chain's CDR3 is CATRGTLASNQPQHF. The CDR3 coding sequence is TGTGCCACCAGGGGGACACTCGCTAGCAATCAGCCCCAGCATTTT.

Ten or more counts support this clonotype. The chain is built from TRBV10-2 and TRBJ2-3, with D possibly matching TRBD1 (6 bases). Trimming shortened V by 5 bases and J by 3 bases, and 15 bases separated the two germline ends. The CDR3 has 15 amino acids. The germline gives CDR1 WSHSY, CDR2 SAAADI. This chain's CDR3 is CASSPRGVATDTQYF. The CDR3 DNA sequence: TGCGCCAGCAGTCCCAGGGGAGTAGCGACAGATACGCAGTATTTT.

Turning to this clonotype: The junction departs from germline at one end; a sequencing error may be responsible. V usage is TRBV28 and J usage is TRBJ1-4; no clear D. The germline CDR1 and CDR2 sequences are MDHEN and SYDVKM. This CDR3 comprises 17 residues. The CDR3 DNA sequence: TGTGCCAGCAGTCTCTGGATACCCAAGGCAACTAATGAAAAACTGGTTTTT. Translation: CASSLWIPKATNEKLVF.

This clonotype turned up a few times. The chain uses TRBV7-9 and TRBJ1-4; D may be TRBD1 (5 bases). The CDR3 sequence is 17 residues long. V was clipped by 5 bases and J by 8 bases, with 24 bases between them. The germline V gene encodes CDR1 SEHNR and CDR2 FQNEAQ (reference sequence). DNA of the CDR3: TGTGCCAGCAGCCCGCGGTTTGGACGAAGTGGGGCGGAAAAACTGTTTTTT. Encoded protein: CASSPRFGRSGAEKLFF.

The chain links TRBV7-2 to TRBJ1-2, with D possibly matching TRBD1 (6 bases). The V and J ends lost 5 bases and 3 bases respectively, with 16 bases between them. The CDR3 has 15 amino acids. Germline V gene lookup returns CDR1 SGHTA and CDR2 FQGNSA. In DNA, the CDR3 is TGTGCCAGCAGCCCGCGGGGGGCAGCGGACTATGGCTACACCTTC. Translating it yields CASSPRGAADYGYTF.

This clonotype was seen at least ten times. The chain employs TRBV20-1 and TRBJ2-3; TRBD1 aligns across 9 bases. With 6 bases clipped from V and 5 bases from J, the junction kept 3 bases outside the gene matches. Germline CDR1 is DFQATT and CDR2 is SNEGSKA (reference sequence). The CDR3 covers 12 residues. This chain's CDR3 is CSAPDRGDTQYF. DNA of the CDR3: TGCAGTGCCCCGGACAGGGGAGATACGCAGTATTTT.